These 4 T cell receptor beta chains originate from one sample sequenced in a study of blood T cell repertoires in COVID-19. TCRdb's copy holds only in-frame clones and misses some; the assay was immunoSEQ multiplex PCR. The sample records more than 200,000 clones, 80% to 85% being singletons. Sequencing was performed on peripheral blood. The receptors were sampled from a middle-aged man with acute or convalescent COVID-19.

This chain joins TRBV13 and TRBJ2-5, with 7 bases aligning to TRBD1. V gave up 5 bases and J gave up 5 bases; unmatched junction bases: 8. The CDR3 runs 14 residues. Germline CDR1 is PRHDT and CDR2 is FYEKMQ (reference sequence). This CDR3 reads CASSPDLRGETQYF. The CDR3 DNA reads as TGTGCCAGCAGCCCTGACCTCAGGGGGGAGACCCAGTACTTC.

V gene TRBV3-1 (or the pseudogene TRBV3-2) combines with J gene TRBJ1-4, with 7 bases that match TRBD1. The CDR3 sequence is 17 residues long. Germline-derived CDR1 and CDR2 are LGHDT and YNNKEL (reference sequence). V lost 0 bases to trimming and J lost 1 base; unmatched junction nucleotides: 5. The CDR3: CASSQEEGAETNEKLFF. CDR3 nucleotides: TGTGCCAGCAGCCAAGAAGAGGGGGCAGAAACTAATGAAAAACTGTTTTTT.

The gene calls are TRBV28 and TRBJ1-1; 7 nucleotides align to TRBD1. CDR1 and CDR2 (germline): MDHEN, SYDVKM. The CDR3 totals 15 residues. V was clipped by 6 bases and J by 5 bases; unmatched bases: 12. In nucleotides, the CDR3 is TGTGCCAGCAGCGTCGACAGGGACATAGGAACTGAAGCTTTCTTT. Translating gives CASSVDRDIGTEAFF.

The V and J genes are TRBV3-1 (or the pseudogene TRBV3-2) and TRBJ2-3, with D possibly matching TRBD1 (6 bases). CDR1 and CDR2 (germline): LGHDT, YNNKEL (reference sequence). Trimming left V 4 bases short and J 4 bases short, with 9 bases between. CDR3 size: 13 residues. This chain's CDR3 is CASSRQESDTQYF. The DNA for the CDR3 is TGTGCCAGCAGCCGACAGGAATCAGATACGCAGTATTTT.